A single sample gave rise to the 17 T cell receptor beta chains below, sequenced in a study of metastatic and nonmetastatic thyroid tumors. TCRdb re-called clones via MiXCR from the PCR reads. The data show under 95,000 clones, roughly an eighth seen once. Thyroid surgery had not been preceded by any treatment in any patient. The sequenced sample was blood. These receptors originate from a female donor with papillary thyroid cancer or a benign thyroid nodule (not recorded which). Some clones in this sample may be carry-over from other donors' samples.

There are many counts of this clone. V usage is TRBV28 and J usage is TRBJ2-7; D is tentatively TRBD1 or TRBD2 (7 bases each). Trimming stripped 1 base from V and 6 bases from J, with 13 bases between. The CDR3 length is 14 residues. Germline V gene data show CDR1 as MDHEN and CDR2 as SYDVKM. DNA of the CDR3: TGTGCCAGCAGTTTATTTCAGGGGGGGACCGAGCAGTACTTC. Translation gives CASSLFQGGTEQYF.

This clone occurred many times. One base away lies a much larger clone, so this may be a sequencing read error. The rearrangement joins TRBV6-1 to TRBJ2-7, with a tentative D call TRBD2 (5 bases). Looked up from germline, CDR1 is MNHNS and CDR2 is SASEGT. The CDR3 runs 15 residues. CDR3 coding DNA: TGTGCCAGCAGTGCACCCGGGAAAAAAACCTACGAGCATTACTTC. It is translated as CASSAPGKKTYEHYF.

A word on this clone: Just one base apart from a much larger clone, this may be a read error. This chain joins TRBV13 and TRBJ1-2, with D perhaps matching TRBD1 (5 bases). V lost 5 bases and J 1 base, leaving 20 bases between the germline ends. This CDR3 has 17 residues. Germline loops: CDR1 PRHDT, CDR2 FYEKMQ (reference sequence). CDR3 coding DNA: TGTGCCAGCAGCACCCGGGACCTAGGACACCGTAACTATGGCTACACCTTC. Protein: CASSTRDLGHRNYGYTF. The full variable domain, with the rest looked up from reference TRBV13 and TRBJ1-2, is AAGVIQSPRHLIKEKRETATLKCYPIPRHDTVYWYQQGPGQDPQFLISFYEKMQSDKGSIPDRFSAQQFSDYHSELNMSSLELGDSALYFCASSTRDLGHRNYGYTFGSGTRLTVV.

This clone has a count of ten or more. This chain connects TRBV4-3 to TRBJ2-1, with D unresolved. V lost 2 bases, J lost 5 bases, and 13 bases lay in between. Germline CDR1 LGHNA, CDR2 YSLEER. This CDR3 is 15 amino acids long. The CDR3 sequence is CASSQSLGGHNEQFF. The CDR3 region has the DNA TGCGCCAGCAGCCAATCTCTCGGCGGTCACAATGAGCAGTTCTTC.

In this sample, this clone turned up many times. The chain employs TRBV7-2 and TRBJ2-3, with D maybe TRBD1 (6 bases). The germline V gene encodes CDR1 SGHTA and CDR2 FQGNSA. Between the trimmed V and J ends, which lost 1 base and 4 bases, there was a span of 12 bases. The CDR3 totals 15 residues. The CDR3 sequence: CASSLVQGSSDTQYF. CDR3 nucleotide sequence: TGTGCCAGCAGCTTAGTACAGGGCTCTTCAGATACGCAGTATTTT.

This clone showed up many times. The chain carries TRBV12-3 or TRBV12-4 and TRBJ2-2, with D hard to call. With 3 bases removed from V and 6 bases from J, the gap between germline ends came to 11 bases. This CDR3 has 14 residues. The CDR3 bases are TGTGCCAGCAGTTTGTTGCAGGTCCCCGGGGAGCTGTTTTTT. As protein: CASSLLQVPGELFF.

The chain employs TRBV28 and TRBJ1-2, with TRBD1 as a possible D gene (6 bases). The CDR3 spans 13 residues. Trimming cost V 8 bases and J 0 bases, with 10 bases left between them. Germline CDR1 is MDHEN and CDR2 is SYDVKM. The CDR3 DNA sequence: TGTGCCAGCGGACAGATAGCTAACTATGGCTACACCTTC. Encoded protein: CASGQIANYGYTF.

This clone was detected many times. The chain carries TRBV12-5 and TRBJ2-7, with TRBD1 matching over 9 bases. After removal of 7 bases from V and 6 bases from J, the junction contained 7 bases not matched to a gene. The CDR3 loop spans 13 amino acids. Per the germline V gene, CDR1 is LGHNT and CDR2 is FRNRAP. CDR3 in amino acids: CASDRTGEGEQYF. In DNA form, the CDR3 reads TGTGCTAGTGATCGGACAGGGGAGGGCGAGCAGTACTTC.

In this sample, this clone turned up a few times. The genes are TRBV6-2 or TRBV6-3 and TRBJ2-7; D call uncertain. This CDR3 spans 14 amino acids. Germline lookup yields CDR1 MNHEY and CDR2 SVGEGT. V was shortened by 5 bases and J by 7 bases, with 18 bases between the two germline ends. In nucleotides, the CDR3 is TGTGCCAGCAGTACGGAGTGGGCCTTGACTGAGCAGTACTTC. It yields the protein CASSTEWALTEQYF.

This clone was seen at least ten times. The chain combines TRBV20-1 with TRBJ2-7; weak D call: TRBD1 (6 bases). CDR1 and CDR2 (germline): DFQATT, SNEGSKA (reference sequence). The CDR3 has 13 residues. Between the trimmed V and J ends, which lost 5 bases and 3 bases, there was a span of 14 bases. In nucleotides, the CDR3 is TGCAGTGCTCTCCGGGACACTAACTACGAGCAGTACTTC. This translates into CSALRDTNYEQYF.

The rearrangement joins TRBV6-1 to TRBJ2-1; 10 bases align to TRBD1. The CDR3 covers 15 residues. V lost 7 bases, J lost 5 bases, and 8 bases stayed unmatched. The germline V gene encodes CDR1 MNHNS and CDR2 SASEGT. CDR3 protein: CASNPAGQGNNEQFF. The CDR3 DNA reads TGTGCCAGCAACCCAGCGGGACAGGGGAACAATGAGCAGTTCTTC.

This clone was observed many times. Other DNA sequences of this sample code for an identical CDR3. The rearrangement links TRBV7-9 to TRBJ1-4, with D tentatively TRBD1 (5 bases). Germline CDR1 is SEHNR and CDR2 is FQNEAQ (reference sequence). The V end was cut by 11 bases, the J end by 7 bases, with 8 bases between. The CDR3 totals 10 residues. For the CDR3, the DNA is TGTGCCGGCGGGGGTGAAAAACTGTTTTTT. The encoded protein is CAGGGEKLFF.

This clone was observed many times. The CDR3 reads CASSSGLYSGGNTEAFF. The CDR3 nucleotides read TGTGCCAGCAGCTCCGGTCTCTACTCTGGGGGGAACACTGAAGCTTTCTTT. The chain is built from TRBV9 and TRBJ1-1; D may be TRBD1 (5 bases). CDR1 is SGDLS and CDR2 is YYNGEE in the germline V gene. V lost 4 bases, J lost 1 base, and 20 bases lay in between. The CDR3 covers 17 residues. Full variable domain (remainder filled in from reference TRBV9 and TRBJ1-1): DSGVTQTPKHLITATGQRVTLRCSPRSGDLSVYWYQQSLDQGLQFLIQYYNGEERAKGNILERFSAQQFPDLHSELNLSSLELGDSALYFCASSSGLYSGGNTEAFFGQGTRLTVV.

As concerns this clone: A much larger clone is a single base away; this may be a read error. The chain employs TRBV4-3 and TRBJ2-1; D is undetermined. Germline CDR1 LGHNA, CDR2 YSLEER. The V and J ends lost 4 bases and 4 bases respectively, with 20 bases between them. The CDR3 has 17 amino acids. This CDR3 is CASSPALVWAAYNEQFF. The CDR3 region has the DNA TGCGCCAGCAGCCCGGCCTTAGTCTGGGCCGCATACAATGAGCAGTTCTTC.

The sample holds many counts of this clone. The chain couples TRBV5-1 to TRBJ2-3; the D gene is possibly TRBD1 (5 bases). The germline gives CDR1 SGHRS, CDR2 YFSETQ. Trimming took off 4 bases at V and 2 bases at J, with 14 bases between the two ends. The CDR3 has 15 residues. The CDR3 coding sequence is TGCGCCAGCAGCCCTTCGACAGTACCCACAGATACGCAGTATTTT. Translated: CASSPSTVPTDTQYF.

This clone was seen many times. This rearrangement joins TRBV11-2 to TRBJ2-5; a weak D match, TRBD2 (5 bases). CDR1 and CDR2 from the germline V gene are SGHAT and FQNNGV. V was trimmed by 3 bases and J by 0 bases, leaving 17 bases between them. CDR3 size: 17 residues. This chain's CDR3 is CASSLDSQSKYQETQYF. The CDR3 DNA sequence: TGTGCCAGCAGCTTGGACTCTCAATCGAAGTACCAAGAGACCCAGTACTTC.

This clone has a handful of counts. V usage is TRBV28 and J usage is TRBJ1-2, with 7 bases lining up with TRBD1. The ends lost 5 bases at V and 7 bases at J; junction bases unmatched: 16. The germline CDR1 and CDR2 sequences are MDHEN and SYDVKM. CDR3 length: 16 amino acids. CDR3 DNA: TGTGCCAGCAGTCTAGTATTGGTTACAGGGGCGCCTGGCTACACCTTC. Encoded protein: CASSLVLVTGAPGYTF.